These 26 T cell receptor beta chains share one sample of origin, sequenced in a study of patients and donors after allogeneic stem cell transplantation. MiXCR, run by TCRdb on the RT-PCR reads, gives a single entry per CDR3 protein. The table lists 150,000 to 200,000 distinct CDR3 sequences, 25% to 35% of them singletons. Sequencing was done on a sample of blood, either unsorted or a sorted T cell fraction (not recorded which). The source of these receptors is a human donor who was either an allogeneic HSCT recipient or a stem cell or donor lymphocyte infusion donor (not recorded which). It is not recorded whose cells these are; they may come from a transplant donor.

The chain combines TRBV7-6 with TRBJ2-7; TRBD1 matches 9 bases. Germline lookup yields CDR1 SGHVS and CDR2 FNYEAQ. Unmatched junction bases numbered 3, after V lost 3 bases and J lost 3 bases. There are 14 residues in the CDR3. The CDR3 nucleotides are TGTGCCAGCAGCTTGGGGGACAGGGACTACGAGCAGTACTTC. Its protein product is CASSLGDRDYEQYF. Combining the CDR3 with reference TRBV7-6 and TRBJ2-7 gives the whole variable domain GAGVSQSPRYKVTKRGQDVALRCDPISGHVSLYWYRQALGQGPEFLTYFNYEAQQDKSGLPNDRFSAERPEGSISTLTIQRTEQRDSAMYRCASSLGDRDYEQYFGPGTRLTVT.

This clonotype has only a few counts. The chain couples TRBV7-6 to TRBJ1-6; 8 bases match TRBD1. Germline V gives CDR1 SGHVS, CDR2 FNYEAQ. Losses at the gene ends were 3 bases for V and 5 bases for J; bases not matched to a gene: 0. The CDR3 consists of 14 residues. CDR3 sequence (DNA): TGTGCCAGCAGCTTGGGACAGGATAATTCACCCCTCCACTTT. Residues: CASSLGQDNSPLHF.

This clonotype came up a few times. The rearrangement links TRBV20-1 to TRBJ1-3; D ambiguous. Germline CDR1 reads DFQATT; CDR2 reads SNEGSKA (reference sequence). The CDR3 extends over 14 amino acids. In nucleotides, the CDR3 is TGCAGCGCATACTTTGGTTACTCTGGAAACACCATATATTTT. It codes for CSAYFGYSGNTIYF.

This clonotype was observed at least ten times. V usage is TRBV24-1 and J usage is TRBJ1-2; D might be TRBD1 (5 bases). Germline V CDR1 and CDR2: KGHDR, SFDVKD. V dropped 2 bases and J dropped 8 bases, with 8 bases sitting between them. This CDR3 spans 12 amino acids. CDR3 sequence reads: CATSDSTVGYTF. In DNA, the CDR3 is TGTGCCACCAGTGATTCGACAGTCGGCTACACCTTC.

The rearrangement links TRBV7-2 to TRBJ1-3, with D possibly TRBD1 on 5 matching bases. The CDR3 contains 14 residues. Between the trimmed V and J ends, which lost 6 bases and 0 bases, there was a span of 9 bases. Germline CDR1 reads SGHTA; CDR2 reads FQGNSA. The CDR3 DNA follows: TGTGCCAGCAGGCAGGGTACCTCTGGAAACACCATATATTTT. Translating gives CASRQGTSGNTIYF.

The rearrangement uses TRBV3-1 and TRBJ2-7; D is perhaps TRBD2 (5 bases). In germline, CDR1 is LGHDT, CDR2 YNNKEL (reference sequence). The ends were cut back, 5 bases at V and 5 bases at J, with 22 bases in the middle. The CDR3 consists of 16 residues. The CDR3 DNA is TGTGCCAGCAGCAGGTTGGAGCTAGCTCCTCAAAACGAGCAGTACTTC. Translated, it gives CASSRLELAPQNEQYF.

In its sample, this clonotype is medium-sized. The rearrangement uses TRBV20-1 and TRBJ1-5; D is unresolved. From germline, CDR1 is DFQATT and CDR2 SNEGSKA (reference sequence). This CDR3 comprises 13 residues. Trimming removed 4 bases from V and 7 bases from J, with 14 bases in between. In DNA, the CDR3 is TGCAGTGCTACCGAGGCCGCACGGCAGCCCCAGCATTTT. Its protein product is CSATEAARQPQHF.

The chain is built from TRBV6-5 and TRBJ2-5; no firm D call. This CDR3 has 15 amino acids. Germline CDR1 and CDR2: MNHEY and SVGAGI. Trimming removed 6 bases at V and 5 bases at J, with 19 bases between. CDR3 sequence (DNA): TGTGCCAGCAGGTCCCTCAGCCGGGCTCAGGAGACCCAGTACTTC. Translated: CASRSLSRAQETQYF.

There are many counts of this clonotype. V gene TRBV5-1 combines with J gene TRBJ1-5; D gene uncertain. V dropped 1 base and J dropped 2 bases, with 10 bases sitting between them. CDR3 length equals 15 residues. Germline assignment: CDR1 SGHRS and CDR2 YFSETQ. The CDR3 here is CASSLTGIGNQPQHF. The DNA for the CDR3 is TGCGCCAGCAGCTTGACGGGAATCGGCAATCAGCCCCAGCATTTT. Full variable domain (rest looked up from reference TRBV5-1 and TRBJ1-5): KAGVTQTPRYLIKTRGQQVTLSCSPISGHRSVSWYQQTPGQGLQFLFEYFSETQRNKGNFPGRFSGRQFSNSRSEMNVSTLELGDSALYLCASSLTGIGNQPQHFGDGTRLSIL.

A few counts support this clonotype. This chain connects TRBV7-2 to TRBJ2-1; the D is unclear. Germline loops: CDR1 SGHTA, CDR2 FQGNSA. The V end was cut by 3 bases, the J end by 8 bases, with 5 bases between. The CDR3 loop spans 11 amino acids. In DNA form, the CDR3 reads TGTGCCAGCAGCTTTGGGTATGAGCAGTTCTTC. Amino acid sequence: CASSFGYEQFF.

V and J are TRBV5-1 and TRBJ2-1; either TRBD1 or TRBD2 may supply D (6 bases each). V was cut by 2 bases and J by 7 bases, with 19 bases left in between. In germline, CDR1 is SGHRS, CDR2 YFSETQ. This CDR3 comprises 16 residues. The CDR3 region has the DNA TGCGCCAGCAGCTTAAGGGGGGCACCGAGAACGAATGAGCAGTTCTTC. It encodes CASSLRGAPRTNEQFF.

This clonotype was seen a few times. The CDR3: CASSGAALRSYEQYF. The CDR3 bases are TGTGCCAGCAGTGGCGCAGCCCTTCGCTCCTACGAGCAGTACTTC. The rearrangement uses TRBV2 and TRBJ2-7; D is ambiguous. V lost 4 bases to trimming and J lost 0 bases, with 13 bases between them. Germline loops: CDR1 SNHLY, CDR2 FYNNEI. The CDR3 consists of 15 residues.

This clonotype appeared a few times. The chain combines TRBV6-6 with TRBJ1-1; TRBD1 matches at 8 bases. After removal of 4 bases from V and 3 bases from J, the junction contained 10 bases not matched to a gene. CDR1 and CDR2 (germline): MNHNY, SVGAGI (reference sequence). This CDR3 is 16 amino acids long. DNA for the CDR3: TGTGCCAGCAGTTGGGGGACAGGCCGGAAGGACACTGAAGCTTTCTTT. Translated, it gives CASSWGTGRKDTEAFF.

The gene calls are TRBV6-1 and TRBJ2-2, with 12 bases identical to TRBD2. V dropped 4 bases and J dropped 6; count of bases not matched to a gene: 6. The CDR3 runs 16 residues. The V gene's germline CDR1 is MNHNS and CDR2 SASEGT. For the CDR3, the DNA is TGTGCCAGCAGTGGACTAGCGGGAGATAGGTCCGGGGAGCTGTTTTTT. This sequence encodes CASSGLAGDRSGELFF.

This clonotype came up a few times. This chain connects TRBV28 to TRBJ1-5; D remains unclear. Germline V gene sequence: CDR1 MDHEN, CDR2 SYDVKM. The ends were cut back, 2 bases at V and 3 bases at J, with 11 bases in the middle. The CDR3 is 15 amino acids. The CDR3 is CASSLDPAFNQPQHF. The CDR3 DNA is TGTGCCAGCAGTTTAGATCCGGCTTTCAATCAGCCCCAGCATTTT. The full variable domain, rest sourced from reference TRBV28 and TRBJ1-5, is DVKVTQSSRYLVKRTGEKVFLECVQDMDHENMFWYRQDPGLGLRLIYFSYDVKMKEKGDIPEGYSVSREKKERFSLILESASTNQTSMYLCASSLDPAFNQPQHFGDGTRLSIL.

This clonotype was found many times. V gene TRBV27 combines with J gene TRBJ1-1; 7 bases agree with TRBD1. CDR3 length: 14 residues. Germline V gene sequence: CDR1 MNHEY, CDR2 SMNVEV (reference sequence). V dropped 2 bases and J dropped 4; count of bases not matched to a gene: 4. CDR3 in amino acids: CASSLRGQITEAFF. The CDR3 nucleotides read TGTGCCAGCAGTTTACGGGGACAGATCACTGAAGCTTTCTTT.

This clonotype was seen a handful of times. CDR3 DNA sequence: TGTGCCATCAGTGGCGACAGATCCTTTGGTCAGCCCCAGCATTTT. It codes for CAISGDRSFGQPQHF. This chain connects TRBV10-3 to TRBJ1-5, with D tentatively TRBD1 (5 bases). Trimming stripped 4 bases from V and 6 bases from J, with 16 bases between. This CDR3 is built from 15 residues. CDR1 ENHRY and CDR2 SYGVKD come from the germline V gene.

The rearrangement links TRBV9 to TRBJ1-1; D is possibly TRBD1 (6 bases). Germline V gene sequence: CDR1 SGDLS, CDR2 YYNGEE. The CDR3 totals 14 residues. The germline V and J ends were trimmed by 4 bases and 3 bases, with 13 bases remaining between them. The CDR3 loop reads CASSPTGLDTEAFF. CDR3 nucleotides: TGTGCCAGCAGCCCTACAGGGTTGGACACTGAAGCTTTCTTT.

The chain joins TRBV6-1 to TRBJ2-7; D ambiguous. With 10 bases removed from V and 6 bases from J, the gap between germline ends came to 22 bases. The CDR3 contains 14 residues. Germline V gives CDR1 MNHNS, CDR2 SASEGT. DNA of the CDR3: TGTGCCACCTTCCTACTCCCCCCACTGGGCGAGCAGTACTTC. It translates to CATFLLPPLGEQYF.

This chain uses TRBV20-1 with TRBJ2-3; TRBD2 agrees at 7 bases. The CDR3 runs 15 residues. The junction had 9 bases not matched to a gene; V was cut back by 1 base and J by 5 bases. Germline CDR1 is DFQATT and CDR2 is SNEGSKA (reference sequence). Here the CDR3 DNA reads TGCAGTGCTAGAGGACTAGCTCGACGGGAAGATACGCAGTATTTT. Translation: CSARGLARREDTQYF.

The rearrangement links TRBV4-2 to TRBJ1-6; 8 positions match TRBD1. J was trimmed by 3 bases and V by 2 bases; bases with no gene match: 6. This CDR3 has 17 residues. Germline lookup yields CDR1 LGHNA and CDR2 YNFKEQ. The CDR3 sequence: CASSQITGTGYNSPLHF. The CDR3 DNA sequence: TGTGCCAGCAGCCAAATTACCGGGACAGGCTATAATTCACCCCTCCACTTT.

The chain couples TRBV24-1 to TRBJ2-1, with 10 bases identical to TRBD2. This CDR3 comprises 13 residues. Germline-derived CDR1 and CDR2 are KGHDR and SFDVKD. The junction had 5 bases not matched to a gene; V was cut back by 7 bases and J by 9 bases. DNA for the CDR3: TGTGCCACCAGAGAGCGGGAGGGTGGTGAGCAGTTCTTC. Protein product: CATREREGGEQFF.

CDR3: CASSRTSGMYNEQFF. CDR3 nucleotide sequence: TGTGCCAGCAGCCGGACTAGCGGGATGTACAATGAGCAGTTCTTC. The rearrangement joins TRBV6-2 or TRBV6-3 to TRBJ2-1; TRBD2 matches at 12 bases. The CDR3 length is 15 residues. The ends lost 6 bases at V and 4 bases at J; junction bases unmatched: 4. CDR1 and CDR2 from the germline V gene are MNHEY and SVGEGT.

This clonotype was observed a handful of times. The rearrangement joins TRBV3-1 to TRBJ1-2; the match to TRBD1 covers 7 bases. Germline loops: CDR1 LGHDT, CDR2 YNNKEL (reference sequence). The CDR3 sequence is 15 residues long. After removal of 3 bases from V and 4 bases from J, the junction contained 8 bases not matched to a gene. CDR3 in DNA: TGTGCCAGCAGCCACCAGACAGGGAGGCGCTATGGCTACACCTTC. Translated: CASSHQTGRRYGYTF. Drawing the rest from reference TRBV3-1 and TRBJ1-2, the complete variable domain is DTAVSQTPKYLVTQMGNDKSIKCEQNLGHDTMYWYKQDSKKFLKIMFSYNNKELIINETVPNRFSPKSPDKAHLNLHINSLELGDSAVYFCASSHQTGRRYGYTFGSGTRLTVV.

This sequence joins TRBV11-2 and TRBJ1-2; D is perhaps TRBD1 (6 bases). Trimming left V 5 bases short and J 7 bases short, with 11 bases between. CDR1 and CDR2 from the germline V gene are SGHAT and FQNNGV. The CDR3 consists of 12 residues. The CDR3 is CASSPQGRGYTF. The CDR3, as DNA: TGTGCCAGCAGCCCACAGGGACGTGGCTACACCTTC.

This clonotype was seen only a few times. The genes are TRBV5-8 and TRBJ1-2; 8 bases fit TRBD1. The V gene end was trimmed by 4 bases and the J gene end by 3 bases; junction bases not matched to a gene: 11. Per germline, CDR1 SGHTS and CDR2 YDEGEE. The CDR3 is made up of 16 amino acids. The CDR3 protein is CASSLDRGPVDYGYTF. CDR3 DNA sequence: TGTGCCAGCAGCCTTGACAGGGGCCCAGTCGACTATGGCTACACCTTC. The whole variable domain, remainder taken from reference TRBV5-8 and TRBJ1-2, is EAGVTQSPTHLIKTRGQQATLRCSPISGHTSVYWYQQALGLGLQFLLWYDEGEERNRGNFPPRFSGRQFPNYSSELNVNALELEDSALYLCASSLDRGPVDYGYTFGSGTRLTVV.